This passage covers 19 T cell receptor beta chains from one sample sequenced in a study of blood T cells in healthy people across ages. Together with a sample-barcoded 5' primer, a J-beta primer mix was included in a second PCR lasting about 7 to 11 cycles. TCRdb redid the calling of the 5' RACE reads with MiXCR, one entry per CDR3 protein. The table has 1,500,000 or so distinct CDR3 sequences, approximately 43% seen once. What was sequenced was blood. The receptors were gathered from a woman younger than 30 in good health.

This chain joins TRBV7-8 and TRBJ2-7; D possibly corresponds to TRBD2 (7 bases). The CDR3 loop spans 15 amino acids. The V gene lost 1 base and the J gene lost 3 bases, with 13 bases spanning the gap. CDR1 and CDR2 from the germline V gene are SGHVS and FQNEAQ. The CDR3 sequence is CASSLGPGEGYEQYF. The CDR3 coding sequence is TGTGCCAGCAGCTTAGGACCAGGGGAGGGCTACGAGCAGTACTTC.

This chain joins TRBV6-5 and TRBJ1-4; D is unclear. V lost 5 bases to trimming and J lost 8 bases, with 18 bases between them. CDR3 length: 15 amino acids. Germline CDR1 MNHEY, CDR2 SVGAGI. The CDR3 region is CASSHRGPGREKLFF. Written as DNA, the CDR3 is TGTGCCAGCAGTCACCGAGGTCCCGGACGGGAAAAACTGTTTTTT.

V and J are TRBV6-5 and TRBJ1-1; D may be TRBD1 (5 bases). Trimming stripped 6 bases from V and 8 bases from J, with 22 bases between. Germline lookup yields CDR1 MNHEY and CDR2 SVGAGI. The CDR3 contains 15 residues. CDR3 in amino acids: CASSNRQGSRWEAFF. The CDR3 DNA follows: TGTGCCAGCAGCAACCGCCAGGGTAGTAGGTGGGAAGCTTTCTTT.

The V call is TRBV20-1, the J call TRBJ2-4; 12 bases are shared with TRBD2. Germline trimming cut 6 bases from V and 15 bases from J; bases unmatched to any gene: 15. CDR3 length: 14 residues. CDR1 is DFQATT and CDR2 is SNEGSKA in the germline V gene (reference sequence). The DNA for the CDR3 is TGCAGTGCGAGACTAGCGGGAGTATCCTACGAGCGGTACTTC. As protein: CSARLAGVSYERYF.

The rearrangement joins TRBV28 to TRBJ2-7; 7 nucleotides agree with TRBD1. Germline V CDR1 and CDR2: MDHEN, SYDVKM. The V segment lost 2 bases and the J segment 9 bases; nucleotides outside the gene matches: 7. This CDR3 has 13 residues. CDR3 sequence (DNA): TGTGCCAGCAGTTTAGAACAGGGGACCATGCAGTACTTC. Protein product: CASSLEQGTMQYF.

This clonotype has at least ten counts. J is TRBJ2-3 and V is TRBV3-1; 7 positions agree with TRBD2. Germline V gives CDR1 LGHDT, CDR2 YNNKEL (reference sequence). The length of the CDR3 is 14 residues. J was trimmed by 2 bases and V by 4 bases; bases with no gene match: 3. CDR3 region: CASSPGDYTDTQYF. DNA for the CDR3: TGTGCCAGCAGCCCCGGGGACTACACAGATACGCAGTATTTT.

This clonotype was counted a few times. This chain links TRBV24-1 with TRBJ2-5; D remains ambiguous. Germline CDR1 and CDR2: KGHDR and SFDVKD. This CDR3 has 10 residues. Trimming removed 7 bases at V and 5 bases at J, with 4 bases between. The CDR3 protein is CATRWETQYF. As DNA, the CDR3 is TGTGCCACCAGATGGGAGACCCAGTACTTC.

Comments on this clonotype: At one end, the junction sequence differs from germline, possibly due to a read error. In nucleotides, the CDR3 is TGTGCCAGCAGTTACCATGACAGGGGCCAAGAGACTCAGTACTTC. Amino acid sequence: CASSYHDRGQETQYF. The chain employs TRBV6-5 and TRBJ2-5, with 8 positions matching TRBD1. This CDR3 has 15 amino acids. The germline V gene encodes CDR1 MNHEY and CDR2 SVGAGI.

The V gene is TRBV12-3 or TRBV12-4, the J gene TRBJ2-3, with D hard to call. V lost 5 bases, J lost 1 base, and 13 bases lay in between. This CDR3 has 15 amino acids. CDR3 in DNA: TGTGCCAGCAGTCCACAGATGTCTGGCACAGATACGCAGTATTTT. Translation: CASSPQMSGTDTQYF.

V and J are TRBV6-5 and TRBJ2-3; D gene unclear. Germline lookup yields CDR1 MNHEY and CDR2 SVGAGI. This CDR3 comprises 15 residues. Trimming took off 0 bases at V and 5 bases at J, with 12 bases between the two ends. The DNA for the CDR3 is TGTGCCAGCAGTTACTCATACGGCGGCAAAGATACGCAGTATTTT. Amino acids: CASSYSYGGKDTQYF.

As to this clonotype: A much larger clone differs from this one at a single base, so this may be a read error. The V and J genes are TRBV15 and TRBJ2-7; weak D call: TRBD2 (6 bases). CDR1 LNHNV and CDR2 YYDKDF come from the germline V gene (reference sequence). V was trimmed by 0 bases and J by 7 bases, leaving 16 bases between them. CDR3 size: 15 residues. The DNA of the CDR3 is TGTGCCACCAGCAGAGAGCGGGACTCCTACAATGAGCAGTACTTC. It specifies CATSRERDSYNEQYF.

The chain carries TRBV14 and TRBJ2-3; D tentatively fits TRBD1 or TRBD2 (5 bases each). Trimming removed 2 bases at V and 2 bases at J, with 14 bases between. The CDR3 is made up of 16 amino acids. In germline, CDR1 is SGHDN, CDR2 FVKESK. The CDR3 loop is CASSQIRDGDTDTQYF. The CDR3, as DNA: TGTGCCAGCAGCCAAATCCGGGACGGAGACACAGATACGCAGTATTTT. Full variable domain (outside the CDR3, taken from reference TRBV14 and TRBJ2-3): EAGVTQFPSHSVIEKGQTVTLRCDPISGHDNLYWYRRVMGKEIKFLLHFVKESKQDESGMPNNRFLAERTGGTYSTLKVQPAELEDSGVYFCASSQIRDGDTDTQYFGPGTRLTVL.

The chain recombines TRBV10-3 with TRBJ1-2, with D perhaps TRBD1 (5 bases). From germline, CDR1 is ENHRY and CDR2 SYGVKD. The CDR3 is 14 amino acids. V was shortened by 3 bases and J by 4 bases, with 12 bases between the two germline ends. CDR3 residues: CAISDPRVGYGYTF. The DNA for the CDR3 is TGTGCCATCAGTGACCCCAGGGTCGGCTATGGCTACACCTTC.

The chain joins TRBV18 to TRBJ1-1; 8 bases fit TRBD1. Looked up from germline, CDR1 is KGHSH and CDR2 is LQKENI. V lost 3 bases and J lost 2; bases outside the gene matches: 8. The CDR3 is made up of 16 amino acids. CDR3: CASSPLGTGANTEAFF. The CDR3 nucleotides are TGTGCCAGCTCACCCCTCGGGACAGGAGCTAACACTGAAGCTTTCTTT.

V gene TRBV10-2 combines with J gene TRBJ2-1; D is uncertain. The CDR3 extends over 11 amino acids. Trimming pared 7 bases from V and 13 bases from J, leaving 14 bases between. The germline V gene encodes CDR1 WSHSY and CDR2 SAAADI. CDR3 residues: CASMMKETQFF. CDR3 sequence (DNA): TGCGCCAGCATGATGAAGGAGACCCAGTTCTTC.

The chain employs TRBV2 and TRBJ2-1; tentatively, D is TRBD2 (5 bases). Germline assignment: CDR1 SNHLY and CDR2 FYNNEI. The CDR3 sequence is 15 residues long. Deletions cut 3 bases from V and 13 bases from J, with 22 bases between. The CDR3 region has the DNA TGTGCCAGCAGTGAGGTGATAAGCGGCCAAGAGACCCAGTTCTTC. Its translation: CASSEVISGQETQFF.

The chain couples TRBV29-1 to TRBJ2-3; D may be TRBD1 (5 bases). The CDR3 length is 14 residues. The ends were cut back, 3 bases at V and 5 bases at J, with 15 bases in the middle. Germline-derived CDR1 and CDR2 are SQVTM and ANQGSEA. The CDR3 loop is CSVDGARGIDTQYF. The CDR3 nucleotides read TGCAGCGTTGATGGGGCGCGAGGCATAGATACGCAGTATTTT.

This chain links TRBV4-1 with TRBJ1-1; weak D call: TRBD1 (6 bases). Trimming pared 3 bases from V and 1 base from J, leaving 15 bases between. Germline V CDR1 and CDR2: MGHRA, YSYEKL. The CDR3 spans 16 residues. The CDR3: CASSQPEGDRNTEAFF. The CDR3 DNA is TGCGCCAGCAGCCAGCCGGAGGGGGATAGGAACACTGAAGCTTTCTTT.

About this clonotype itself: At one end, the junction sequence differs from germline, possibly due to a read error. V usage is TRBV7-7 and J usage is TRBJ2-5; 9 nucleotides line up with TRBD2. CDR3 length equals 15 residues. CDR1 and CDR2 (germline): SSHAT, FNYEAQ (reference sequence). CDR3 protein: CASSLDSGSGETQYF. The CDR3 region has the DNA TGTGCTAGCAGCTTAGATAGCGGGAGCGGCGAGACCCAGTACTTC.